These T cell receptor beta chains were read from a single sample in a study of blood T cell repertoires in COVID-19. Generated by immunoSEQ multiplex PCR, the TCRdb table keeps only in-frame clones and is missing some. The data show 250,000 to 350,000 clones, 89% seen once. Sequences were obtained from peripheral blood. The receptors shown here come from a man younger than 35 who had recovered from COVID-19. The CDR3 runs from the conserved cysteine through the conserved F or W. The order of the fields is clone size, D gene, V gene, J gene, CDR3 DNA, CDR3 protein. The D gene is left open where the match is weak. Rows may omit the clone size; those that give it use once, few, many or a size class.

-	TRBD2	TRBV2	TRBJ2-5	TGTGCCAGCAGTGAAATTGGAATTTCTAGGGCTAGCGGGAGACCTCAAGAGACCCAGTACTTC	CASSEIGISRASGRPQETQYF
once	TRBD2	TRBV7-2	TRBJ2-5	TGTGCCAGCAGCTTAGTCCCGCGGGGGGGCCAAGAGACCCAGTACTTC	CASSLVPRGGQETQYF
-	TRBD1	TRBV3-1/TRBV3-2	TRBJ2-7	TGTGCCAGCAGCCAAGATAGTAGGGGACAGGGCCACTACGAGCAGTACTTC	CASSQDSRGQGHYEQYF
-	-	TRBV7-2	TRBJ2-7	TGTGCCAGCAGCTTTGTCCAGGACTCCTACGAGCAGTACTTC	CASSFVQDSYEQYF
-	-	TRBV19	TRBJ1-2	TGTGCCAGTAGTTTGTTCCTGGGCTATCATGGCTACACCTTC	CASSLFLGYHGYTF
-	-	TRBV27	TRBJ1-6	TGTGCCAGCAGTCGCAGCTCCTATAATTCACCCCTCCACTTT	CASSRSSYNSPLHF
-	-	TRBV6-5	TRBJ2-5	TGTGCCAGCAGTTACTCGTCGTCGGAGACCCAGTACTTC	CASSYSSSETQYF
once	-	TRBV9	TRBJ1-1	TGTGCCAGCAGCGCCGAACAGGGTGGTTACTCCCTAAACACTGAAGCTTTCTTT	CASSAEQGGYSLNTEAFF
-	-	TRBV6-1	TRBJ2-7	TGTGCCAGCAGTGAATTACAGGATGACGAGCAGTACTTC	CASSELQDDEQYF
-	TRBD2	TRBV15	TRBJ2-5	TGTGCCACCAGCAGAGAGGGAGGGTTCGCGGAGACCCAGTACTTC	CATSREGGFAETQYF
-	TRBD2	TRBV4-1	TRBJ2-7	TGCGCCAGCAGCCAAACTAGCGGCTTCTCCTACGAGCAGTACTTC	CASSQTSGFSYEQYF
-	-	TRBV18	TRBJ2-1	TGTGCCAGCTCACCAATGGGGTATGGACTCCCGGTGGATGAGCAGTTCTTC	CASSPMGYGLPVDEQFF
-	-	TRBV27	TRBJ1-1	TGTGCCAGCAGTGTCGGGGTGAACACTGAAGCTTTCTTT	CASSVGVNTEAFF
-	-	TRBV9	TRBJ2-5	TGTGCCAGCAGCGTAGGGGCCCCACAAGAGACCCAGTACTTC	CASSVGAPQETQYF
-	-	TRBV7-9	TRBJ1-4	TGTGCCAGCAGCTTACTTTCGGGGGACCTGGGGGAAAAACTGTTTTTT	CASSLLSGDLGEKLFF
-	TRBD1	TRBV7-9	TRBJ1-2	TGTGCCAGCAGCTTAGCCTTCCCGGTGCCCGGACAGGGAAACTATGGCTACACCTTC	CASSLAFPVPGQGNYGYTF
-	TRBD1	TRBV6-5	TRBJ1-5	TGTGCCAGCAGTTTTACAGGGGGCGATCAGCCCCAGCATTTT	CASSFTGGDQPQHF
few	TRBD1	TRBV4-1	TRBJ1-6	TGCGCCAGCAGCCAGGGACAGGGTGTTTCACCCCTCCACTTT	CASSQGQGVSPLHF
-	-	TRBV19	TRBJ1-2	TGTGCCAGTAGTGTTGACAGAGACTATGGCTACACCTTC	CASSVDRDYGYTF
few	TRBD2	TRBV15	TRBJ2-1	TGTGCCACCCGACCGGGAGGGCCCTACAATGAGCAGTTCTTC	CATRPGGPYNEQFF
-	-	TRBV5-1	TRBJ1-5	TGCGCCAGCAGCTTGGCAGGACAGCCCAATCAGCCCCAGCATTTT	CASSLAGQPNQPQHF
few	-	TRBV6-1	TRBJ1-2	TGTGCCAGCAGTGAAGGCGGCAGTCGATACTACACCTTC	CASSEGGSRYYTF
-	TRBD2	TRBV6-2/TRBV6-3	TRBJ2-5	TGTGCCAGCAGTTACCCCGGGACTACGTACCAAGAGACCCAGTACTTC	CASSYPGTTYQETQYF
-	-	TRBV10-3	TRBJ1-2	TGTGCCATCAGCCCGGACAGCCAGTCTATCTCGATATATGGCTACACCTTC	CAISPDSQSISIYGYTF
-	TRBD2	TRBV7-2	TRBJ2-1	TGTGCCAGCAGCTCCCCGGAGACTAGCGGGAGGAATGGTGAGCAGTTCTTC	CASSSPETSGRNGEQFF
-	TRBD2	TRBV15	TRBJ2-1	TGTGCCACCAGCAGAGATCCGGCGGGGGGGAAGGGTGAGCAGTTCTTC	CATSRDPAGGKGEQFF
-	-	TRBV9	TRBJ2-7	TGTGCCAGCAGCGCCCCACAGGCCTACGAGCAGTACTTC	CASSAPQAYEQYF
few	-	TRBV6-4	TRBJ2-7	TGTGCCAGCAGTGGAGCGCCGATCTACGAGCAGTACTTC	CASSGAPIYEQYF
-	-	TRBV2	TRBJ1-5	TGTGCCAGCAGTGAGGGGGCGGGGGCTTTACGCAATCAGCCCCAGCATTTT	CASSEGAGALRNQPQHF
once	-	TRBV21-1	TRBJ2-2	TGTGCCAGGTTGACAGGACCCACCGGGGAGCTGTTTTTT	CARLTGPTGELFF
-	-	TRBV11-1	TRBJ1-4	TGTGCCAGCAGAGGTACCGGGACACCACTGTTTTTT	CASRGTGTPLFF
-	-	TRBV19	TRBJ1-5	TGTGCCAGTAACGGAGGGGACGGTCGTCAGCCCCAGCATTTT	CASNGGDGRQPQHF
-	-	TRBV2	TRBJ2-4	TGTGCCAGCAACTCGGGCCCAGCGGAGTACTTC	CASNSGPAEYF